This T cell receptor beta chain was sequenced during a study of T-cell reconstitution after alpha-beta-depleted transplantation in children. Germline CDR1 reads DFQATT; CDR2 reads SNEGSKA (reference sequence). The junction had 15 bases not matched to a gene; V was cut back by 5 bases and J by 13 bases. The CDR3 contains 14 residues. This clonotype turned up a few times. A library of TCRbeta sequences, prepared with unique molecular identifiers, was generated. One entry per CDR3 protein, called by TCRdb with MiXCR from the PCR reads. Here the sample spans about 500,000 distinct CDR3 sequences, 30% to 35% being singletons.

This chain connects TRBV20-1 to TRBJ2-1; 9 nucleotides match TRBD2. The input for sequencing was PBMCs from the stem cell graft donor, taken from the stem cell graft. The TCR originated in a human donor who donated a stem cell graft to a child with aplastic anemia. The CDR3 DNA reads as TGCAGTGCTCCCCCTTGGCGGGAGGGCCCTGAACAGTTCTTC. This sequence encodes CSAPPWREGPEQFF.